One TCR beta chain is described in this entry. Clones were sequenced by immunoSEQ multiplex PCR, and TCRdb holds only the in-frame ones, with some missing. Of about 930 clones in the sample, around 82% were seen once. The sample comes from a study of chemoradiotherapy in HPV16-positive cancers. The sample here was tumor tissue, taken from a patient who underwent chemoradiotherapy. The receptor was isolated from a human donor with HPV-associated anogenital cancer.

The CDR3 nucleotides read TGTGCCAGCAGCGGCTGGACAGCCGATTATAATTCACCCCTCCACTTT. Its protein product is CASSGWTADYNSPLHF. The chain recombines TRBV7-2 with TRBJ1-6; tentatively, D is TRBD1 (6 bases). There are 16 residues in the CDR3. Trimming cost V 5 bases and J 4 bases, with 15 bases left between them. Germline lookup yields CDR1 SGHTA and CDR2 FQGNSA.